One sample yielded the 31 T cell receptor beta chains listed below, sequenced in a study of T cells in Graves' hyperthyroidism and ophthalmopathy. Amplification targeted TCR beta CDR3 regions from RNA transcripts. The HTBI primer set served for first-round RT-PCR of the TCR CDR3. TCRdb fed the multiplex PCR reads into MiXCR, producing one record per CDR3 protein. The sample yields roughly 400,000 distinct CDR3 sequences, about an eighth seen once. The specimen sequenced was blood. The receptors here all came from a man between 45 and 60 years old with Graves' ophthalmopathy.

V usage is TRBV19 and J usage is TRBJ2-5, with TRBD1 as a possible D gene (5 bases). There are 15 residues in the CDR3. Trimming took 3 bases from V and 1 from J, leaving 12 bases between them. The germline gives CDR1 LNHDA, CDR2 SQIVND (reference sequence). The CDR3 DNA is TGTGCCAGTAGTATGACGAGACAGAGCCAAGAGACCCAGTACTTC. Its protein product is CASSMTRQSQETQYF.

The J gene is TRBJ2-3, the V gene TRBV5-6, with D maybe TRBD1 (5 bases). CDR1 SGHDT and CDR2 YYEEEE come from the germline V gene. There are 13 residues in the CDR3. V was clipped by 2 bases and J by 4 bases, with 8 bases between them. CDR3 sequence (DNA): TGTGCCAGCAGCTTCAGGGAAGCAGATACGCAGTATTTT. Translation gives CASSFREADTQYF. Variable domain in full (rest from reference TRBV5-6 and TRBJ2-3): DAGVTQSPTHLIKTRGQQVTLRCSPKSGHDTVSWYQQALGQGPQFIFQYYEEEERQRGNFPDRFSGHQFPNYSSELNVNALLLGDSALYLCASSFREADTQYFGPGTRLTVL.

This clonotype was recorded many times. The chain links TRBV5-1 to TRBJ2-7; 7 bases fit TRBD1. The V gene end was trimmed by 3 bases and the J gene end by 2 bases; junction bases not matched to a gene: 5. The germline V gene encodes CDR1 SGHRS and CDR2 YFSETQ. The CDR3 length is 14 residues. The CDR3 protein is CASSWGTATYEQYF. CDR3 in DNA: TGCGCCAGCAGCTGGGGGACAGCTACCTACGAGCAGTACTTC.

The gene calls are TRBV12-3 or TRBV12-4 and TRBJ2-5, with 7 bases fitting TRBD2. V lost 3 bases and J lost 5; bases outside the gene matches: 21. The CDR3 runs to 19 residues. CDR3 DNA: TGTGCCAGCAGTTTCAAGATGACTAGCAGCTCCCCTAACGGGGAGACCCAGTACTTC. This sequence encodes CASSFKMTSSSPNGETQYF.

This clonotype was seen at least ten times. The CDR3 protein is CASSFRPGGGLWNQPQHF. CDR3 nucleotide sequence: TGTGCCAGCAGTTTCCGGCCTGGGGGGGGACTCTGGAATCAGCCCCAGCATTTT. The chain has TRBV28 and TRBJ1-5; D is possibly TRBD1 (5 bases). V was shortened by 3 bases and J by 4 bases, with 22 bases between the two germline ends. This CDR3 contains 18 residues. Looked up from germline, CDR1 is MDHEN and CDR2 is SYDVKM. The entire variable domain, with the rest obtained from reference TRBV28 and TRBJ1-5, is as follows: DVKVTQSSRYLVKRTGEKVFLECVQDMDHENMFWYRQDPGLGLRLIYFSYDVKMKEKGDIPEGYSVSREKKERFSLILESASTNQTSMYLCASSFRPGGGLWNQPQHFGDGTRLSIL.

The chain joins TRBV18 to TRBJ2-5; D gene ambiguous. The V and J ends lost 5 bases and 7 bases respectively, with 17 bases between them. CDR1 and CDR2 (germline): KGHSH, LQKENI. The CDR3 spans 14 residues. Here the CDR3 reads CASSFTETPGTQYF. CDR3 DNA: TGTGCCAGCTCATTCACAGAGACTCCGGGGACCCAGTACTTC. Full variable domain (missing parts from reference TRBV18 and TRBJ2-5): NAGVMQNPRHLVRRRGQEARLRCSPMKGHSHVYWYRQLPEEGLKFMVYLQKENIIDESGMPKERFSAEFPKEGPSILRIQQVVRGDSAAYFCASSFTETPGTQYFGPGTRLLVL.

The chain carries TRBV27 and TRBJ2-7; D is undetermined. CDR3 size: 15 residues. Germline V lookup: CDR1 MNHEY, CDR2 SMNVEV (reference sequence). V gave up 0 bases and J gave up 0 bases, with 9 bases separating them. CDR3 loop: CASSLSVGPSYEQYF. The CDR3 nucleotides are TGTGCCAGCAGTTTATCGGTCGGGCCCTCCTACGAGCAGTACTTC.

In its sample, this clonotype was seen a few times. The CDR3 reads CAWKQSPGQGQFF. CDR3 nucleotide sequence: TGTGCCTGGAAGCAATCGCCCGGACAGGGGCAGTTCTTC. The chain combines TRBV30 with TRBJ2-1; 8 nucleotides align to TRBD1. The CDR3 covers 13 residues. Germline CDR1 reads GTSNPN; CDR2 reads SVGIG (reference sequence). V lost 4 bases to trimming and J lost 12 bases; unmatched junction nucleotides: 11. The complete variable domain, with remaining parts taken from reference TRBV30 and TRBJ2-1, reads SQTIHQWPATLVQPVGSPLSLECTVEGTSNPNLYWYRQAAGRGLQLLFYSVGIGQISSEVPQNLSASRPQDRQFILSSKKLLLSDSGFYLCAWKQSPGQGQFFGPGTRLTVL.

This clonotype was detected ten times or more. V is TRBV5-1 and J is TRBJ2-1, with a tentative D call TRBD2 (5 bases). This CDR3 is 12 amino acids long. Germline CDR1 and CDR2: SGHRS and YFSETQ. V dropped 5 bases and J dropped 4 bases, with 7 bases sitting between them. CDR3 residues: CASRIAYNEQFF. In DNA, the CDR3 is TGCGCCAGCAGGATAGCGTACAATGAGCAGTTCTTC.

V gene TRBV28 combines with J gene TRBJ2-7, with TRBD1 matching over 10 bases. V dropped 10 bases and J dropped 0; count of bases not matched to a gene: 6. Germline values: CDR1 MDHEN, CDR2 SYDVKM. CDR3 length: 14 residues. The CDR3 DNA reads as TGTGCCATCCGGGACAGGGGCTCCTCCTACGAGCAGTACTTC. This gives the protein CAIRDRGSSYEQYF.

The table lists this clonotype with a few counts. The V call is TRBV4-1, the J call TRBJ2-3, with TRBD2 matching 8 bases. Per germline, CDR1 MGHRA and CDR2 YSYEKL. The V gene end was trimmed by 3 bases and the J gene end by 2 bases; junction bases not matched to a gene: 4. This CDR3 comprises 15 residues. CDR3 nucleotides: TGCGCCAGCAGCCACCCAGCGGGGGTCACAGATACGCAGTATTTT. Encoded protein: CASSHPAGVTDTQYF.

This clonotype was recorded many times. This chain uses TRBV28 with TRBJ1-5; D is unclear. Germline V gene lookup returns CDR1 MDHEN and CDR2 SYDVKM. The CDR3 runs to 14 residues. The ends were cut back, 2 bases at V and 0 bases at J, with 5 bases in the middle. The CDR3 protein is CASSLSYSNQPQHF. The CDR3 DNA is TGTGCCAGCAGTTTAAGCTATAGCAATCAGCCCCAGCATTTT. Using reference TRBV28 and TRBJ1-5 for the parts outside the CDR3, the full variable domain is DVKVTQSSRYLVKRTGEKVFLECVQDMDHENMFWYRQDPGLGLRLIYFSYDVKMKEKGDIPEGYSVSREKKERFSLILESASTNQTSMYLCASSLSYSNQPQHFGDGTRLSIL.

This clonotype was detected ten times or more. The chain is built from TRBV7-9 and TRBJ1-3, with 7 bases lining up with TRBD1. The V and J ends lost 1 base and 3 bases, in that order; junction bases with no gene match: 3. There are 15 residues in the CDR3. Germline V gene data show CDR1 as SEHNR and CDR2 as FQNEAQ (reference sequence). DNA of the CDR3: TGTGCCAGCAGCTTAGGTGACAGGGTTGGAAACACCATATATTTT. Its protein product is CASSLGDRVGNTIYF.

The chain couples TRBV20-1 to TRBJ2-1, with 9 positions matching TRBD2. The junction had 8 bases not matched to a gene; V was cut back by 1 base and J by 4 bases. This CDR3 comprises 16 residues. Germline V gene sequence: CDR1 DFQATT, CDR2 SNEGSKA (reference sequence). CDR3 in amino acids: CSARGGASGEYNEQFF. CDR3 sequence (DNA): TGCAGTGCTAGAGGGGGAGCTAGCGGGGAGTACAATGAGCAGTTCTTC.

This clonotype was counted many times. The V call is TRBV7-2, the J call TRBJ2-1, with D possibly being TRBD1 (6 bases). Germline-derived CDR1 and CDR2 are SGHTA and FQGNSA. The CDR3 length is 15 residues. V dropped 5 bases and J dropped 8 bases, with 19 bases sitting between them. Here the CDR3 DNA reads TGTGCCAGCAGCCCCTACCTGGGGGCGCGAGATGAGCAGTTCTTC. It yields the protein CASSPYLGARDEQFF.

This clonotype was observed a few times. The chain links TRBV6-1 to TRBJ2-6; D might be TRBD1 (6 bases). This CDR3 has 15 residues. The germline V gene encodes CDR1 MNHNS and CDR2 SASEGT. Trimming left V 9 bases short and J 2 bases short, with 14 bases between. CDR3 in amino acids: CASFTGSTGANVLTF. For the CDR3, the DNA is TGTGCCAGTTTCACAGGGTCTACTGGGGCCAACGTCCTGACTTTC.

This clonotype was observed many times. Mismatch with germline at one junction end may stem from a read error. The J gene is TRBJ2-1, the V gene TRBV7-7; TRBD2 matches 12 bases. CDR1 and CDR2 (germline): SSHAT, FNYEAQ (reference sequence). CDR3 size: 15 residues. The chain's CDR3 is CASSRLAGESNEQFF. As DNA, the CDR3 is TGTGCTAGCAGCCGACTAGCGGGAGAAAGCAATGAGCAGTTCTTC.

Ten or more counts support this clonotype. V usage is TRBV20-1 and J usage is TRBJ1-5; 7 nucleotides agree with TRBD1. Germline CDR1 reads DFQATT; CDR2 reads SNEGSKA (reference sequence). This CDR3 contains 14 residues. The trim removed 6 bases at V and 0 bases at J, leaving 5 bases unmatched. CDR3 sequence reads: CSAAGDSSNQPQHF. CDR3 DNA sequence: TGCAGTGCCGCTGGGGACAGTAGCAATCAGCCCCAGCATTTT.

This clonotype was observed many times. The chain is built from TRBV11-3 and TRBJ2-3; D is possibly TRBD1 or TRBD2 (6 bases each). In germline, CDR1 is SGHNT, CDR2 YENEEA. The CDR3 is 15 amino acids. Deletions cut 5 bases from V and 2 bases from J, with 14 bases between. The CDR3 region is CASSQQGLVTDTQYF. The CDR3 bases are TGTGCCAGCAGCCAACAGGGACTGGTCACAGATACGCAGTATTTT.

This clonotype was recorded at least ten times. The chain employs TRBV18 and TRBJ2-5, with a tentative D call TRBD2 (5 bases). Trimming pared 5 bases from V and 4 bases from J, leaving 17 bases between. Germline lookup yields CDR1 KGHSH and CDR2 LQKENI. CDR3 length: 15 residues. In DNA form, the CDR3 reads TGTGCCAGCTCATCGGTTGGAGGCTCTGTAGAGACCCAGTACTTC. Translating gives CASSSVGGSVETQYF.

This clonotype was picked up many times. This chain uses TRBV20-1 with TRBJ1-2; possibly TRBD1 for D (5 bases). CDR1 is DFQATT and CDR2 is SNEGSKA in the germline V gene (reference sequence). V lost 0 bases, J lost 3 bases, and 11 bases lay in between. This CDR3 contains 14 residues. CDR3 sequence reads: CSARDQGRDYGYTF. Here the CDR3 DNA reads TGCAGTGCTAGAGATCAGGGACGGGACTATGGCTACACCTTC.

The sample holds many counts of this clonotype. The chain recombines TRBV12-3 or TRBV12-4 with TRBJ1-1, with unresolved D. The CDR3 runs 13 residues. Trimming removed 3 bases at V and 6 bases at J, with 11 bases between. CDR3 coding DNA: TGTGCCAGCAGTTTCTCTCCGTCGCCTGAAGCTTTCTTT. It yields the protein CASSFSPSPEAFF.

This clonotype was observed at least ten times. The rearrangement joins TRBV18 to TRBJ1-1; unclear D gene. Trimming took 3 bases from V and 1 from J, leaving 6 bases between them. CDR3 length: 13 amino acids. Germline V lookup: CDR1 KGHSH, CDR2 LQKENI. The CDR3 nucleotides read TGTGCCAGCTCACCGGGTGAGAACACTGAAGCTTTCTTT. This codes for CASSPGENTEAFF.

The CDR3 reads CAISAGTNQPQHF. The CDR3 nucleotides are TGTGCCATCAGTGCAGGCACGAATCAGCCCCAGCATTTT. The V and J genes are TRBV10-3 and TRBJ1-5; no clear D. The V gene's germline CDR1 is ENHRY and CDR2 SYGVKD. The CDR3 is 13 residues long. V lost 4 bases to trimming and J lost 4 bases, with 8 bases between them.

This clonotype has only a few counts. The J gene is TRBJ1-5, the V gene TRBV19; D not resolved. The V and J ends lost 3 bases and 7 bases respectively, with 10 bases between them. CDR1 is LNHDA and CDR2 is SQIVND in the germline V gene (reference sequence). This CDR3 region has 13 residues. CDR3 in amino acids: CASSIGLSQPQHF. CDR3 coding DNA: TGTGCCAGTAGTATTGGGTTATCACAGCCCCAGCATTTT.

This clonotype occurred many times. The chain uses TRBV18 and TRBJ2-5; the D gene could be TRBD1 or TRBD2 (5 bases each). V was pared by 3 bases and J by 0 bases, with 14 bases between. Germline CDR1 is KGHSH and CDR2 is LQKENI. The CDR3 consists of 16 residues. CDR3 sequence reads: CASSPLPGRHQETQYF. The CDR3, as DNA: TGTGCCAGCTCACCGTTGCCAGGGAGACACCAAGAGACCCAGTACTTC. Full variable domain (missing parts from reference TRBV18 and TRBJ2-5): NAGVMQNPRHLVRRRGQEARLRCSPMKGHSHVYWYRQLPEEGLKFMVYLQKENIIDESGMPKERFSAEFPKEGPSILRIQQVVRGDSAAYFCASSPLPGRHQETQYFGPGTRLLVL.

This clonotype was observed many times. The gene calls are TRBV28 and TRBJ2-5, with a possible D match to TRBD1 (6 bases). Germline V gene lookup returns CDR1 MDHEN and CDR2 SYDVKM. Trimming pared 7 bases from V and 6 bases from J, leaving 18 bases between. The CDR3 contains 14 residues. CDR3 nucleotides: TGTGCCAGCACCGTCGGGACAATGGGGAAGACCCAGTACTTC. Its protein product is CASTVGTMGKTQYF.

This clonotype has a handful of counts. The V and J genes are TRBV9 and TRBJ1-4, with D uncertain. This CDR3 has 17 amino acids. Germline loops: CDR1 SGDLS, CDR2 YYNGEE. The V and J ends lost 0 bases and 6 bases respectively, with 18 bases between them. The CDR3 DNA sequence: TGTGCCAGCAGCGTAGGGGTGCATGGGGTCGAGGATGAAAAACTGTTTTTT. This codes for CASSVGVHGVEDEKLFF.

This clonotype was picked up a small number of times. The chain employs TRBV2 and TRBJ1-2; no reliable D call. From germline, CDR1 is SNHLY and CDR2 FYNNEI. V was clipped by 1 base and J by 9 bases, with 6 bases between them. This CDR3 has 11 amino acids. The CDR3 region has the DNA TGTGCCAGCAGTGAAGAAAGCCGCTACACCTTC. This gives the protein CASSEESRYTF.

This clonotype was seen only a few times. The chain recombines TRBV4-1 with TRBJ1-5; D gene ambiguous. CDR1 and CDR2 from the germline V gene are MGHRA and YSYEKL. Trimming left V 3 bases short and J 4 bases short, with 19 bases between. The CDR3 has 17 amino acids. CDR3 bases: TGCGCCAGCAGCCATCGAGTAAGTTCGAAGAAAAATCAGCCCCAGCATTTT. This translates into CASSHRVSSKKNQPQHF.

This clonotype was picked up one time. The chain is built from TRBV2 and TRBJ1-2; D perhaps matches TRBD1 (6 bases). There are 13 residues in the CDR3. In germline, CDR1 is SNHLY, CDR2 FYNNEI. Trimming shortened V by 9 bases and J by 4 bases, and 15 bases separated the two germline ends. The CDR3 DNA is TGTGCCAGATCGGACAGAGCCTTCTATGGCTACACCTTC. Protein sequence: CARSDRAFYGYTF.